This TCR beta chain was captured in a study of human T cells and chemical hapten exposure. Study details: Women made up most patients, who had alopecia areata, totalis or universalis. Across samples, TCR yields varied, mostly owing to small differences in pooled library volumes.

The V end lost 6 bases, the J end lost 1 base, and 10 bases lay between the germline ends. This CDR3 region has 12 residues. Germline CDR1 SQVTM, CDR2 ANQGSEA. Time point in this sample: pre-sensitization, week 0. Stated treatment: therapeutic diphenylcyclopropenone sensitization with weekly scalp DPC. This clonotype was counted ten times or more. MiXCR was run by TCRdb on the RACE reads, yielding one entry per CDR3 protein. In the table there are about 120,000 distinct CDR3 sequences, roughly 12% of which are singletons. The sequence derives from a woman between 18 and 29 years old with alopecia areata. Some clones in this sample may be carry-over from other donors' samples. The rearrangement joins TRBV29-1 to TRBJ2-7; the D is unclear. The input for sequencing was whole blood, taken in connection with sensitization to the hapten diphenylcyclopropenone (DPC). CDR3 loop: CSVGRSSYEQYF. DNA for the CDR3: TGCAGCGTGGGCAGAAGTTCCTACGAGCAGTACTTC.